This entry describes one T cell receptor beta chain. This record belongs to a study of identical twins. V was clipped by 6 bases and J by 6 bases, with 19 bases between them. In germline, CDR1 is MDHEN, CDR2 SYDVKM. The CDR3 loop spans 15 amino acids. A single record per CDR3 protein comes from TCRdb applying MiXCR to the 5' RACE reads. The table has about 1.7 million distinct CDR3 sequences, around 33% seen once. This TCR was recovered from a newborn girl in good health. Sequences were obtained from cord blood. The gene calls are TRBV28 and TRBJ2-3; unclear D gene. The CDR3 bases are TGTGCCAGCAGCCAAGGCGTGAGTGCGATGGATACGCAGTATTTT. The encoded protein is CASSQGVSAMDTQYF.